Shown below are 21 T cell receptor beta chains from a single sample sequenced in a study of long-term antiretroviral therapy in people with HIV. Running of the v3.0 immunoSEQ assay took place at survey level. Some clones are missing from TCRdb's copy, which holds only in-frame ones; the method was immunoSEQ multiplex PCR. The data hold 18,000 or so clones, with 80% to 90% observed a single time. The sample in question was unsorted PBMCs, obtained 4.2 years after starting antiretroviral therapy. These receptors were obtained from a man in his forties or fifties with HIV.

This rearrangement joins TRBV7-8 to TRBJ2-7, with 7 bases matching TRBD2. V was clipped by 5 bases and J by 4 bases; unmatched bases: 8. Looked up from germline, CDR1 is SGHVS and CDR2 is FQNEAQ. The CDR3 sequence is 14 residues long. CDR3 sequence reads: CASSPRGGGYEQYF. CDR3 nucleotides: TGTGCCAGCAGCCCCCGTGGGGGGGGGTACGAGCAGTACTTC.

V gene TRBV14 combines with J gene TRBJ2-4; maybe TRBD1 (6 bases). The CDR3 sequence is 17 residues long. Germline CDR1 is SGHDN and CDR2 is FVKESK. The V end lost 2 bases, the J end lost 8 bases, and 22 bases lay between the germline ends. The CDR3 loop is CASSQRRGLQQGDIQYF. In nucleotides, the CDR3 is TGTGCCAGCAGCCAACGAAGGGGGTTACAGCAAGGGGACATTCAGTACTTC. Based on the CDR3 plus reference TRBV14 and TRBJ2-4, the full variable domain is EAGVTQFPSHSVIEKGQTVTLRCDPISGHDNLYWYRRVMGKEIKFLLHFVKESKQDESGMPNNRFLAERTGGTYSTLKVQPAELEDSGVYFCASSQRRGLQQGDIQYFGAGTRLSVL.

This clone appeared once. The V and J genes are TRBV6-1 and TRBJ1-5; the D gene is possibly TRBD1 (6 bases). Germline CDR1 MNHNS, CDR2 SASEGT. The CDR3 has 17 residues. The V and J ends lost 2 bases and 1 base respectively, with 15 bases between them. CDR3 region: CASSESPRGASNQPQHF. The CDR3 DNA reads as TGTGCCAGCAGTGAATCTCCCCGGGGGGCGAGCAATCAGCCCCAGCATTTT.

J is TRBJ1-2 and V is TRBV5-1; maybe TRBD1 (6 bases). The CDR3 is 17 amino acids. The V end was cut by 4 bases, the J end by 2 bases, with 21 bases between. Germline-derived CDR1 and CDR2 are SGHRS and YFSETQ. In nucleotides, the CDR3 is TGCGCCAGCAGCCCCCAGGGGCTTACGATAAAAAACTATGGCTACACCTTC. Protein: CASSPQGLTIKNYGYTF.

The rearrangement uses TRBV6-6 and TRBJ1-2; 9 bases map to TRBD1. V shed 5 bases and J 3 bases; nucleotides not matched to a gene: 7. Germline CDR1 and CDR2: MNHNY and SVGAGI (reference sequence). The CDR3 has 15 amino acids. This CDR3 reads CASSRRDREDYGYTF. DNA for the CDR3: TGTGCCAGCAGTCGAAGGGACAGGGAGGACTATGGCTACACCTTC.

V usage is TRBV7-9 and J usage is TRBJ1-2, with TRBD1 matching over 12 bases. V shed 6 bases, J shed 7 bases, and the junction held 12 bases outside the gene matches. The V gene's germline CDR1 is SEHNR and CDR2 FQNEAQ (reference sequence). The CDR3 consists of 16 residues. CDR3 residues: CASRSGTGGAVAGYTF. The DNA for the CDR3 is TGTGCCAGCAGGTCGGGGACAGGGGGCGCAGTGGCTGGCTACACCTTC. The full variable domain, with the rest looked up from reference TRBV7-9 and TRBJ1-2, is DTGVSQNPRHKITKRGQNVTFRCDPISEHNRLYWYRQTLGQGPEFLTYFQNEAQLEKSRLLSDRFSAERPKGSFSTLEIQRTEQGDSAMYLCASRSGTGGAVAGYTFGSGTRLTVV.

The rearrangement uses TRBV7-9 and TRBJ2-7; tentatively, D is TRBD2 (5 bases). The CDR3 length is 12 residues. V was shortened by 5 bases and J by 3 bases, with 8 bases between the two germline ends. The germline V gene encodes CDR1 SEHNR and CDR2 FQNEAQ (reference sequence). This CDR3 reads CASSETNYEQYF. CDR3 nucleotides: TGTGCCAGCAGCGAGACTAACTACGAGCAGTACTTC.

This clone was recorded once. The chain uses TRBV2 and TRBJ1-6; weak D call: TRBD1 (6 bases). The CDR3 has 16 amino acids. Germline CDR1 SNHLY, CDR2 FYNNEI. The V and J ends lost 0 bases and 4 bases respectively, with 10 bases between them. In DNA form, the CDR3 reads TGTGCCAGCAGTGAAGCGGGAGGGGGTTATAATTCACCCCTCCACTTT. Translation gives CASSEAGGGYNSPLHF.

This chain links TRBV19 with TRBJ2-7, with D possibly being TRBD1 or TRBD2 (5 bases each). CDR1 and CDR2 (germline): LNHDA, SQIVND (reference sequence). This CDR3 spans 14 amino acids. The germline V and J ends were trimmed by 1 base and 5 bases, with 12 bases remaining between them. CDR3 region: CASSIVLGDHEQYF. In nucleotides, the CDR3 is TGTGCCAGTAGTATAGTCCTTGGGGACCACGAGCAGTACTTC.

This chain connects TRBV6-6 to TRBJ1-4, with D possibly TRBD1 on 6 matching bases. The CDR3 is 15 amino acids. Trimming left V 6 bases short and J 0 bases short, with 11 bases between. CDR1 and CDR2 from the germline V gene are MNHNY and SVGAGI (reference sequence). The CDR3 DNA follows: TGTGCCAGCAGCTCAGGGGCTTCAACTAATGAAAAACTGTTTTTT. It codes for CASSSGASTNEKLFF.

This clone has only a few counts. The chain joins TRBV30 to TRBJ1-5; D ambiguous. Trimming shortened V by 1 base and J by 5 bases, and 9 bases separated the two germline ends. The CDR3 length is 13 residues. Germline CDR1 is GTSNPN and CDR2 is SVGIG (reference sequence). The CDR3: CAWSGGLDQPQHF. In DNA, the CDR3 is TGTGCCTGGAGTGGAGGGTTGGATCAGCCCCAGCATTTT.

This clone was detected once. The chain uses TRBV6-5 and TRBJ2-1; no clear D gene. Germline loops: CDR1 MNHEY, CDR2 SVGAGI. This CDR3 spans 11 amino acids. V was clipped by 6 bases and J by 9 bases, with 9 bases between them. The CDR3 protein is CASSAGGEQFF. The DNA for the CDR3 is TGTGCCAGCAGCGCAGGTGGTGAGCAGTTCTTC.

CDR3 residues: CASSLGTNPQGRWGEQYF. As DNA, the CDR3 is TGCGCCAGCAGCTTGGGCACCAATCCCCAGGGGCGCTGGGGCGAGCAGTACTTC. V and J are TRBV5-1 and TRBJ2-7, with D possibly matching TRBD1 (6 bases). With 0 bases removed from V and 6 bases from J, the gap between germline ends came to 25 bases. Germline V CDR1 and CDR2: SGHRS, YFSETQ. This CDR3 comprises 18 residues. Supplemented by reference TRBV5-1 and TRBJ2-7, the full variable domain reads KAGVTQTPRYLIKTRGQQVTLSCSPISGHRSVSWYQQTPGQGLQFLFEYFSETQRNKGNFPGRFSGRQFSNSRSEMNVSTLELGDSALYLCASSLGTNPQGRWGEQYFGPGTRLTVT.

The chain links TRBV23-1 to TRBJ1-4, with D unresolved. TRBV23-1 is an ORF; its function is uncertain. Deletions cut 0 bases from V and 4 bases from J, with 9 bases between. This CDR3 has 15 residues. CDR3 coding DNA: TGCGCCAGCAGTCAATCGCGGAAACTTAATGAAAAACTGTTTTTT. Its protein product is CASSQSRKLNEKLFF.

The CDR3: CASSQDVVMTEAFF. The CDR3 DNA reads as TGTGCCAGCAGCCAAGATGTTGTTATGACTGAAGCTTTCTTT. The V call is TRBV14, the J call TRBJ1-1; D unclear. V shed 0 bases and J shed 5 bases, with 10 bases lying between them. Germline lookup yields CDR1 SGHDN and CDR2 FVKESK. CDR3 length: 14 residues.

V and J are TRBV11-2 and TRBJ2-1; 10 nucleotides match TRBD2. The CDR3 length is 16 residues. The germline gives CDR1 SGHAT, CDR2 FQNNGV. The V segment lost 5 bases and the J segment 4 bases; nucleotides outside the gene matches: 8. DNA of the CDR3: TGTGCCAGCAGCCCCAGGCTAGCGGGGGTTTACAATGAGCAGTTCTTC. Encoded protein: CASSPRLAGVYNEQFF.

This sequence joins TRBV6-5 and TRBJ1-2, with D perhaps TRBD1 (5 bases). The CDR3 loop spans 15 amino acids. V gave up 7 bases and J gave up 0 bases, with 15 bases separating them. Germline CDR1 is MNHEY and CDR2 is SVGAGI. CDR3 region: CASTFDRSANYGYTF. For the CDR3, the DNA is TGTGCCAGCACCTTCGACAGATCAGCTAACTATGGCTACACCTTC.

J is TRBJ1-5 and V is TRBV7-9; D might be TRBD1 (5 bases). CDR1 and CDR2 from the germline V gene are SEHNR and FQNEAQ (reference sequence). With 0 bases removed from V and 1 base from J, the gap between germline ends came to 10 bases. The CDR3 sequence is 16 residues long. The CDR3 is CASSLAGDGSNQPQHF. DNA for the CDR3: TGTGCCAGCAGCTTAGCGGGGGATGGGAGCAATCAGCCCCAGCATTTT.

This clone was detected only a few times. The CDR3 DNA is TGCGCCAGCAGCGCCGCGGCAGGGGGCTACACTGAAGCTTTCTTT. Translated, it gives CASSAAAGGYTEAFF. The V and J genes are TRBV10-1 and TRBJ1-1; 8 nucleotides match TRBD1. Germline V lookup: CDR1 WNHNN, CDR2 SYGVQD (reference sequence). There are 15 residues in the CDR3. V lost 6 bases to trimming and J lost 3 bases; unmatched junction nucleotides: 9.

V is TRBV27 and J is TRBJ2-7; 7 positions agree with TRBD1. The trim removed 6 bases at V and 3 bases at J, leaving 8 bases unmatched. Germline V gives CDR1 MNHEY, CDR2 SMNVEV (reference sequence). The CDR3 consists of 14 residues. The CDR3 region has the DNA TGTGCCAGCAGAGGACAGGTGTTCAGCTACGAGCAGTACTTC. As protein: CASRGQVFSYEQYF.

The genes are TRBV6-4 and TRBJ1-1; D is undetermined. V lost 0 bases, J lost 5 bases, and 10 bases lay in between. CDR3 length equals 14 residues. CDR1 MRHNA and CDR2 SNTAGT come from the germline V gene. The CDR3 nucleotides read TGTGCCAGCAGTGACTCCCCTGGCGGGACTGAAGCTTTCTTT. This codes for CASSDSPGGTEAFF.